Presented here are 6 T cell receptor beta chains from one specimen sequenced in a study of Ad26.COV2.S vaccination and SARS-CoV-2 variants. Specified treatment: around 19 received Ad26.COV2.S at low or high dose, single or two shots; roughly five received placebo; per-sample allocation not given. Samples were taken on day 63 after the first vaccine or placebo injection. Method: immunoSEQ multiplex PCR; TCRdb's copy keeps in-frame clones and lacks some. The sample gives about 400,000 clones, 83% of which show up once; around 7.4% is in the top ten. Sequences were derived from peripheral blood, sampled in a trial of Ad26.COV2.S vaccine versus placebo. These TCRs come from a person aged 18-60 years who received the Ad26.COV2.S COVID-19 vaccine or a placebo.

The rearrangement uses TRBV2 and TRBJ1-1; D is unresolved. The CDR3 extends over 12 amino acids. Between the trimmed V and J ends, which lost 4 bases and 5 bases, there was a span of 8 bases. Germline assignment: CDR1 SNHLY and CDR2 FYNNEI. The CDR3 nucleotides read TGTGCCAGCAGTGGTCTGGGTACTGAAGCTTTCTTT. Its protein product is CASSGLGTEAFF.

V gene TRBV7-6 combines with J gene TRBJ2-7; D gene uncertain. In germline, CDR1 is SGHVS, CDR2 FNYEAQ. The CDR3 loop spans 14 amino acids. V gave up 0 bases and J gave up 5 bases, with 11 bases separating them. CDR3 amino acids: CASSLAPTADEQYF. Written as DNA, the CDR3 is TGTGCCAGCAGCTTAGCGCCCACCGCCGACGAGCAGTACTTC.

V and J are TRBV7-2 and TRBJ2-6; 7 bases match TRBD2. With 1 base clipped from V and 4 bases from J, the junction kept 4 bases outside the gene matches. Germline CDR1 is SGHTA and CDR2 is FQGNSA. There are 16 residues in the CDR3. CDR3 loop: CASSLDAGVGANVLTF. DNA of the CDR3: TGTGCCAGCAGCTTAGATGCGGGGGTAGGGGCCAACGTCCTGACTTTC.

The chain couples TRBV2 to TRBJ2-7; D remains unclear. Between the trimmed V and J ends, which lost 3 bases and 2 bases, there was a span of 11 bases. Germline V CDR1 and CDR2: SNHLY, FYNNEI. This CDR3 has 14 residues. The CDR3: CASSDPAGPYEQYF. The CDR3 DNA is TGTGCCAGCAGTGACCCGGCAGGCCCCTACGAGCAGTACTTC.

A single count supports this clone. This sequence joins TRBV9 and TRBJ1-1, with TRBD1 identical over 8 bases. CDR3 length: 15 amino acids. Trimming took 2 bases from V and 9 from J; bases not matched to a gene: 12. Germline CDR1 reads SGDLS; CDR2 reads YYNGEE. The CDR3 is CASSVGTGLGPKAFF. The CDR3 nucleotides are TGTGCCAGCAGCGTTGGGACAGGCTTGGGGCCTAAAGCTTTCTTT.

Comment on this clone: The sample carries other DNA sequences with the same CDR3. The J gene is TRBJ1-1, the V gene TRBV18; D is ambiguous. Per germline, CDR1 KGHSH and CDR2 LQKENI. Trimming cost V 3 bases and J 1 base, with 9 bases left between them. The CDR3 contains 14 residues. CDR3 sequence reads: CASSPRQENTEAFF. Here the CDR3 DNA reads TGTGCCAGCTCACCCCGCCAGGAGAACACTGAAGCTTTCTTT.